This T cell receptor beta chain was sequenced for a study of T cell responses to AZD1222 COVID-19 vaccine listed by TCRdb under 2021. About the full investigation: TCR sequencing covered roughly 230 trial participants: around 210 given two doses of AZD1222 and around 26 given two doses of MenACWY control vaccine. Trial participants were enrolled by age into 18-55, 56-69 and 70-plus year subgroups, with approximately 150, 28 and 58 TCR-sequenced participants respectively. Broader findings and caveats from the paper: In the small 56-69-year group, the increase in depth fell short of significance, most likely because of low power. After two AZD1222 doses, spike-specific TCR breadth and depth were significantly higher than at day 0 and than in MenACWY recipients. Conclusions about previously exposed vaccinees are limited because only five or six AZD1222 recipients were SARS-CoV-2 seropositive at baseline. Vaccine-associated CD4 TCRs spanned the whole spike protein, with dominant responses in regions 160-218 and 743-854. Because no samples from the day 14 peak response were available, repertoires could be characterized only after the peak T cell response. Reportedly, close to half of the unique spike-specific TCRs recognized epitopes lying outside the regions that are mutated in the B.1.351 and B.1.1.7 variants. Most participants were white British and females outnumbered males, and the authors suggested that clonal diversity may have been underestimated.

Via the germline V gene, CDR1 is LGHNT and CDR2 FRNRAP. V lost 0 bases and J lost 2 bases, and the count of bases not matched to a germline gene is 15. Inclusive of the bounding cysteine and phenylalanine, the CDR3 is 20 residues long. The retained sequence is limited to the CDR3, 60 bases, with the frame set at the first base. The label giving this sample's time point can be read as: about 28 days (+/-7) after the second vaccine dose. AZD1222 recipients with second doses at about 4 weeks or about 12 weeks were pooled, because spike-specific TCR depth and breadth did not differ between schedules. Vaccinee samples came from UK trials COV001 and COV002, including a single-blind randomized controlled phase 2/3 trial of AZD1222 (ChAdOx1 nCoV-19) in healthy adults. For TCRbeta chain sequencing, PBMC samples were collected from trial participants at day 0 and at day 28 after the second dose. The CDR3 regions of human TCRbeta chains were analyzed by immunosequencing. The paper's processing steps were these. Repertoire TCRs were matched against a reference library of SARS-CoV-2-specific TCRs generated with the MIRA antigen-specificity platform. Breadth was defined as the fraction of unique TCRs that were SARS-CoV-2-associated, and depth was defined as the fraction of total T cells that were SARS-CoV-2-associated. Using the MIRA data, each spike-specific TCR was assigned both to the spike region to which the TCR was reactive and to a CD4 or CD8 class. Log10-transformed breadth and depth values were compared by one-way ANOVA with Sidak's multiple comparisons tests. In its TCRdb copy, this immuneACCESS table keeps in-frame sequences only and misses some clones. Where compared with another copy, unresolved V genes explain less than half of these, and the others have no known cause. The V and J calls and clone size come from that table; D and trimming were worked out from the DNA. Recorded for this sample are approximately 150,000 clones; about 90% of them occurred a single time. The ten largest clones add up to under 2% of the sample.

About this clone: It lacks a known antigen. No base quality values were provided; no much bigger clone lies one nucleotide off.

This clonotype originated in an adult who received the AZD1222 COVID-19 vaccine. The sequence links TRBV12-5 to TRBJ1-2; a stretch of 10 junction bases matches TRBD1. Sequencing used peripheral blood, obtained 28 days after the second AZD1222 dose. The CDR3 here reads CASGLVPKIPGQGLNYGYTF. The nucleotide sequence reads TGTGCTAGTGGTTTGGTACCGAAGATCCCGGGACAGGGGTTAAACTATGGCTACACCTTC. With the portions outside the CDR3 filled from the reference TRBV12-5 and TRBJ1-2 genes, the complete variable region becomes DARVTQTPRHKVTEMGQEVTMRCQPILGHNTVFWYRQTMMQGLELLAYFRNRAPLDDSGMPKDRFSAEMPDATLATLKIQPSEPRDSAVYFCASGLVPKIPGQGLNYGYTFGSGTRLTVV.